The 10 T cell receptor beta chains reported below all come from one sample, sequenced in a study of blood T cell repertoires in COVID-19. Generated by immunoSEQ multiplex PCR, the TCRdb table keeps only in-frame clones and is missing some. The table records under 450,000 clones, roughly 77% of them present only once. The sequencing input was peripheral blood. Receptors were obtained from a human donor with acute or convalescent COVID-19. The donor label of this sample is uncertain.

The chain couples TRBV4-2 to TRBJ2-2; 8 bases are shared with TRBD2. The J segment lost 9 bases and the V segment lost 0 bases, leaving 6 bases of the junction unmatched. CDR1 is LGHNA and CDR2 is YNFKEQ in the germline V gene. The CDR3 is 15 amino acids. The CDR3 DNA reads TGTGCCAGCAGCCAAGAACTAGCGGTTCCCAGGGAGCTGTTTTTT. Encoded protein: CASSQELAVPRELFF.

This clone turned up a few times. The V and J genes are TRBV2 and TRBJ1-2, with D uncertain. Germline V gene lookup returns CDR1 SNHLY and CDR2 FYNNEI. There are 12 residues in the CDR3. Trimming removed 1 base from V and 5 bases from J, with 5 bases in between. The CDR3 DNA reads TGTGCCAGCAGTGAAGAGCTATATGGCTACACCTTC. It encodes CASSEELYGYTF. The whole variable domain, remainder taken from reference TRBV2 and TRBJ1-2, is EPEVTQTPSHQVTQMGQEVILRCVPISNHLYFYWYRQILGQKVEFLVSFYNNEISEKSEIFDDQFSVERPDGSNFTLKIRSTKLEDSAMYFCASSEELYGYTFGSGTRLTVV.

This chain connects TRBV3-1 (or the pseudogene TRBV3-2) to TRBJ2-2; tentative D call: TRBD1 (5 bases). V dropped 1 base and J dropped 6 bases, with 9 bases sitting between them. The germline V gene has CDR1 LGHDT and CDR2 YNNKEL (reference sequence). The CDR3 sequence is 14 residues long. The CDR3 reads CASSQGRGPGELFF. The CDR3 DNA sequence: TGTGCCAGCAGCCAAGGAAGGGGCCCCGGGGAGCTGTTTTTT.

This sequence joins TRBV18 and TRBJ2-7, with TRBD1 matching over 9 bases. V was clipped by 5 bases and J by 5 bases; unmatched bases: 10. CDR1 is KGHSH and CDR2 is LQKENI in the germline V gene. The CDR3 contains 15 residues. The CDR3 protein is CASSDARDRVHEQYF. CDR3 DNA sequence: TGTGCCAGCTCAGACGCCCGGGACAGGGTACACGAGCAGTACTTC.

The chain is built from TRBV7-9 and TRBJ1-2; D gene ambiguous. Trimming left V 1 base short and J 0 bases short, with 6 bases between. The V gene's germline CDR1 is SEHNR and CDR2 FQNEAQ (reference sequence). The CDR3 contains 14 residues. The CDR3 is CASSLVPTNYGYTF. CDR3 in DNA: TGTGCCAGCAGCTTAGTTCCAACTAACTATGGCTACACCTTC.

This clone occurred once. The chain has TRBV29-1 and TRBJ2-5; TRBD1 aligns across 9 bases. Germline loops: CDR1 SQVTM, CDR2 ANQGSEA. The V and J ends lost 6 bases and 7 bases, in that order; junction bases with no gene match: 9. This CDR3 is built from 13 residues. The CDR3 protein is CSVADRGSTTQYF. CDR3 sequence (DNA): TGCAGCGTAGCGGACAGGGGTTCGACGACCCAGTACTTC.

This clone was seen more than once but under ten times. This chain links TRBV2 with TRBJ1-4; D perhaps matches TRBD1 (6 bases). Trimming removed 6 bases at V and 5 bases at J, with 16 bases between. The CDR3 covers 15 residues. Germline lookup yields CDR1 SNHLY and CDR2 FYNNEI. In DNA, the CDR3 is TGTGCCAGCAGCCCCGGACAGCGGACGAATGAAAAACTGTTTTTT. Translated: CASSPGQRTNEKLFF. The full variable domain, rest sourced from reference TRBV2 and TRBJ1-4, is EPEVTQTPSHQVTQMGQEVILRCVPISNHLYFYWYRQILGQKVEFLVSFYNNEISEKSEIFDDQFSVERPDGSNFTLKIRSTKLEDSAMYFCASSPGQRTNEKLFFGSGTQLSVL.

The CDR3 loop reads CASSLVEGSNQPQHF. CDR3 sequence (DNA): TGTGCCAGCAGCTTAGTTGAGGGAAGCAATCAGCCCCAGCATTTT. The chain couples TRBV7-9 to TRBJ1-5; D gene uncertain. This CDR3 has 15 amino acids. Trimming pared 1 base from V and 1 base from J, leaving 8 bases between. Germline CDR1 is SEHNR and CDR2 is FQNEAQ (reference sequence).

The rearrangement uses TRBV7-9 and TRBJ1-1, with a possible D match to TRBD1 (5 bases). The germline V gene encodes CDR1 SEHNR and CDR2 FQNEAQ (reference sequence). V gave up 2 bases and J gave up 4 bases, with 11 bases separating them. The CDR3 has 14 amino acids. The CDR3 protein is CASSLRGTGTEAFF. The CDR3 region has the DNA TGTGCCAGCAGCTTAAGGGGTACGGGCACTGAAGCTTTCTTT.

This rearrangement joins TRBV5-1 to TRBJ2-7; perhaps TRBD1 as D (5 bases). V was pared by 5 bases and J by 1 base, with 13 bases between. The germline gives CDR1 SGHRS, CDR2 YFSETQ. The CDR3 is 14 residues long. CDR3: CASSFARESYEQYF. CDR3 sequence (DNA): TGCGCCAGCAGTTTCGCCAGGGAATCCTACGAGCAGTACTTC.